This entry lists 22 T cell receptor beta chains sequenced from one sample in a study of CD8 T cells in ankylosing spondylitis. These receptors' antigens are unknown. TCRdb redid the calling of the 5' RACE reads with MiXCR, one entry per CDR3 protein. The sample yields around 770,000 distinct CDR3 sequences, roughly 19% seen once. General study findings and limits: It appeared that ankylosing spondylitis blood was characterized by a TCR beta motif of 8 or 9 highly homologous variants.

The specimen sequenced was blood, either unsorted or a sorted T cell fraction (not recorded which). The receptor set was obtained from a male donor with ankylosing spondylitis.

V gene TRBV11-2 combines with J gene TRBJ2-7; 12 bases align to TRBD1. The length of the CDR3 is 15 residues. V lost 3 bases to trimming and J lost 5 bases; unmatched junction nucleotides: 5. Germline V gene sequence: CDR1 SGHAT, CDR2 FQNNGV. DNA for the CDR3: TGTGCCAGCAGCTTGGGGACAGGGGGCGGGGACGAGCAGTACTTC. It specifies CASSLGTGGGDEQYF.

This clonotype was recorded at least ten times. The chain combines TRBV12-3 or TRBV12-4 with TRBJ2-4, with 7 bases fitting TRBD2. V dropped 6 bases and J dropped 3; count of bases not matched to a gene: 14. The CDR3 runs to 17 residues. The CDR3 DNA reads TGTGCCAGCAGCCTCAAGGGAGGGTTCGTCGGCAAAAACATTCAGTACTTC. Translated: CASSLKGGFVGKNIQYF.

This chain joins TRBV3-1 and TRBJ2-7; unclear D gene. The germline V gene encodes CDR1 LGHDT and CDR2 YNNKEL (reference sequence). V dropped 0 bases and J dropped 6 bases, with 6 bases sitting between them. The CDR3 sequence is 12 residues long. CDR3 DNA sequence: TGTGCCAGCAGCCAAGACGGTCGCGAGCAGTACTTC. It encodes CASSQDGREQYF.

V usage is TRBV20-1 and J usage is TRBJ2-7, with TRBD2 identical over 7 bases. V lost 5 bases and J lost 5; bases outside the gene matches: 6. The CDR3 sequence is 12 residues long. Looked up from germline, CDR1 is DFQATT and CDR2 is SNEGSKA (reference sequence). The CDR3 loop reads CSARVLADEQYF. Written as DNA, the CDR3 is TGCAGTGCTCGCGTTCTAGCGGACGAGCAGTACTTC.

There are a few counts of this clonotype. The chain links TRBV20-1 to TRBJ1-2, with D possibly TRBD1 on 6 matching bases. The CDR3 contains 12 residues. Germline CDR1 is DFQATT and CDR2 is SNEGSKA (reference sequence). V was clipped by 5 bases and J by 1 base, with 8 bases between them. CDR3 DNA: TGCAGTGCTCCACAGGGTAACTATGGCTACACCTTC. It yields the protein CSAPQGNYGYTF.

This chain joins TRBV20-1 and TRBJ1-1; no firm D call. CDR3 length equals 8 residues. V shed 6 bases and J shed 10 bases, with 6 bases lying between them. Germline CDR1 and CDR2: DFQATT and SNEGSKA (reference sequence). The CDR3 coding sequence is TGCAGTGCCCAGGTAGCTTTCTTT. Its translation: CSAQVAFF.

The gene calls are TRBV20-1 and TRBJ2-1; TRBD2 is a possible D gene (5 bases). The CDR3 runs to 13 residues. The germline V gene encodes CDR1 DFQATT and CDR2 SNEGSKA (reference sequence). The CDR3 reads CRAQAASYNEQFF. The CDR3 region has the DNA TGCAGGGCACAAGCGGCGTCCTACAATGAGCAGTTCTTC.

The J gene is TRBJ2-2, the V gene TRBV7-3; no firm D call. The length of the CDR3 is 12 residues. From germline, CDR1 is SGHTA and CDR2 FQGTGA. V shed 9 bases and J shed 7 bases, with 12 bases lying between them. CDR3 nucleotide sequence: TGTGCCAGACCCCACCCAGGCGGGGAGCTGTTTTTT. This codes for CARPHPGGELFF.

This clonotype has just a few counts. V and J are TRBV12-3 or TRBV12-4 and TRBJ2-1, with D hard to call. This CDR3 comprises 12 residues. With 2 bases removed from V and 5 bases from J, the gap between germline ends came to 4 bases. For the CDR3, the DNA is TGTGCCAGCAGTTTAATAAACAATGAGCAGTTCTTC. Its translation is CASSLINNEQFF.

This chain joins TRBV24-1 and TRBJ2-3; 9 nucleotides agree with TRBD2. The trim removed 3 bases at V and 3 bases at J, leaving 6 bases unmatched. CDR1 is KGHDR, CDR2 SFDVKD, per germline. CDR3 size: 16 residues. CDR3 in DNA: TGTGCCACCAGTGATCTGGCTAGCGGGGCGACAGATACGCAGTATTTT. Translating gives CATSDLASGATDTQYF.

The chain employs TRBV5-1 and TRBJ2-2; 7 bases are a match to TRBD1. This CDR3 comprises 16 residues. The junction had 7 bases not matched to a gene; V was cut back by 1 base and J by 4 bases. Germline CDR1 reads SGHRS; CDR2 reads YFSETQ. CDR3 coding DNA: TGCGCCAGCAGCTTGCCTCAGGGGGTGAGCACCGGGGAGCTGTTTTTT. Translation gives CASSLPQGVSTGELFF.

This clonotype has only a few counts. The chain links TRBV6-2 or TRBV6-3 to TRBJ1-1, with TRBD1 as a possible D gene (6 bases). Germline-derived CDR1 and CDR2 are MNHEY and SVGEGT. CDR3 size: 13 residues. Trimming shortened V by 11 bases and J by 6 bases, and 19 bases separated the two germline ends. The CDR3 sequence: CAGSDRANAEAFF. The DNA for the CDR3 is TGTGCCGGCTCGGACAGAGCTAATGCTGAAGCTTTCTTT.

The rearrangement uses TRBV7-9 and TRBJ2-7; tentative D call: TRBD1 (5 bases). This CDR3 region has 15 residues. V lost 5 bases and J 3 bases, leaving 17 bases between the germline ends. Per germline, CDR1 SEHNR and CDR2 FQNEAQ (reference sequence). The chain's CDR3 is CASSELSAGNYEQYF. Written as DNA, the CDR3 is TGTGCCAGCAGCGAGCTTTCCGCAGGGAACTACGAGCAGTACTTC.

CDR3: CASSLFDGGAGADTQYF. CDR3 DNA: TGCGCCAGCAGCTTGTTCGACGGGGGGGCCGGGGCTGATACGCAGTATTTT. The chain employs TRBV5-1 and TRBJ2-3, with 8 bases fitting TRBD2. Germline V gives CDR1 SGHRS, CDR2 YFSETQ. Germline trimming cut 1 base from V and 6 bases from J; bases unmatched to any gene: 13. The CDR3 runs 17 residues. Filled out from reference TRBV5-1 and TRBJ2-3, the complete variable domain reads KAGVTQTPRYLIKTRGQQVTLSCSPISGHRSVSWYQQTPGQGLQFLFEYFSETQRNKGNFPGRFSGRQFSNSRSEMNVSTLELGDSALYLCASSLFDGGAGADTQYFGPGTRLTVL.

CDR3 loop: CSAREAGEGTDTQYF. CDR3 bases: TGCAGTGCTAGAGAGGCAGGGGAGGGCACAGATACGCAGTATTTT. V usage is TRBV20-1 and J usage is TRBJ2-3, with D possibly being TRBD1 or TRBD2 (6 bases each). Germline V gene lookup returns CDR1 DFQATT and CDR2 SNEGSKA (reference sequence). The CDR3 covers 15 residues. Trimming stripped 0 bases from V and 1 base from J, with 11 bases between.

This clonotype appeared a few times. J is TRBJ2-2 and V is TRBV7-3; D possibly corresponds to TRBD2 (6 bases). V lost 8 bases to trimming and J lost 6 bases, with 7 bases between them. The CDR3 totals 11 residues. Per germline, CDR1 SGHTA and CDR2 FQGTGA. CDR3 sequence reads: CASASAGELFF. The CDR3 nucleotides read TGTGCCAGCGCTAGCGCCGGGGAGCTGTTTTTT.

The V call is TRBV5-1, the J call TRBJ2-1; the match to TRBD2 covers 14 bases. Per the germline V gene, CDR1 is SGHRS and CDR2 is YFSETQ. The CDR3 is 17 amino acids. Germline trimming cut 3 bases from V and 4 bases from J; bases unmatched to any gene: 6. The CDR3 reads CASSSGLAGVFYNEQFF. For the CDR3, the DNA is TGCGCCAGCAGCTCGGGACTAGCGGGAGTCTTTTACAATGAGCAGTTCTTC.

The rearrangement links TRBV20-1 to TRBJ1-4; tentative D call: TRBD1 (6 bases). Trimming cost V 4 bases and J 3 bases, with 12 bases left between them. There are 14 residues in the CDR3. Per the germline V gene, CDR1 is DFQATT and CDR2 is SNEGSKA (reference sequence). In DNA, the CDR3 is TGCAGTGCTACTAGGACAGTGGCTAATGAAAAACTGTTTTTT. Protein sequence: CSATRTVANEKLFF.

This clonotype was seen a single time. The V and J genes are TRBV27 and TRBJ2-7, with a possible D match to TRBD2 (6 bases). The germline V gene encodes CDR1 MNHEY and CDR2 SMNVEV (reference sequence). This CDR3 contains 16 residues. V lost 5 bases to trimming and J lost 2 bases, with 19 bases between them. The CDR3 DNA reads TGTGCCAGCAGTCCACCCCGGAGGGATCGTCCCTACGAGCAGTACTTC. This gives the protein CASSPPRRDRPYEQYF.

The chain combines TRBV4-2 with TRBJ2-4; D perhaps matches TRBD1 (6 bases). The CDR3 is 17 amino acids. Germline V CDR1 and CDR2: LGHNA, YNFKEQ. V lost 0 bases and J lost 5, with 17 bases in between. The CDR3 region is CASSQDRGPEGENIQYF. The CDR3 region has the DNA TGTGCCAGCAGCCAAGATCGGGGACCCGAGGGGGAAAACATTCAGTACTTC.

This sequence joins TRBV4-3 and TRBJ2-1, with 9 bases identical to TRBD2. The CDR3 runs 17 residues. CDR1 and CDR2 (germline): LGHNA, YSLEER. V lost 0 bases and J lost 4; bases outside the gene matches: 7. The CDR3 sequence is CASSQDRVAGVYNEQFF. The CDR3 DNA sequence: TGCGCCAGCAGCCAAGATAGGGTAGCGGGAGTGTACAATGAGCAGTTCTTC.

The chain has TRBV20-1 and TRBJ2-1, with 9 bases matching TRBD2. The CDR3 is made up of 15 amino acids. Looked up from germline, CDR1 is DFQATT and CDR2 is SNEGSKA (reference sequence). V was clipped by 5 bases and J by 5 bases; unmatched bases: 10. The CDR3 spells CSALDPSGAHNEQFF. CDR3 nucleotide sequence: TGCAGTGCTTTAGATCCTAGCGGGGCCCACAATGAGCAGTTCTTC.